This T cell receptor (beta chain) originates from a study of cytomegalovirus exposure and HLA in healthy donors. Regarding the study as a whole: Cytomegalovirus status, reportedly, was diagnosed with high specificity and sensitivity by the classifier.

For this clone: Its matching antigen is unknown.

This PCR relied on a set of 60 Vbeta primers and 13 Jbeta primers. Profiled with immunoSEQ multiplex PCR; TCRdb holds only in-frame clones, not every one. The sample comprises 55,000 to 80,000 clones, 65% to 80% of which are singletons, and about 22% rests with the top ten. The CDR3 has 15 residues. V lost 4 bases and J lost 0, with 11 bases in between. Per germline, CDR1 SGHDT and CDR2 YYEEEE. This TCR came from a man in his forties in good health and CMV-seropositive. Source material: PBMCs. V and J are TRBV5-6 and TRBJ2-1, with TRBD1 as a possible D gene (5 bases). The CDR3 protein is CASSLQGDSYNEQFF. The CDR3 bases are TGTGCCAGCAGCCTCCAGGGTGACTCCTACAATGAGCAGTTCTTC.